Listed below are T cell receptor beta chains from one sample, sequenced in a study of T cells in tuberculosis. Libraries were prepared by immunoSEQ multiplex PCR; TCRdb keeps only in-frame clonotypes and omits some of them. Of some 31,000 clones detected, 85% to 95% appear once; the ten largest clones hold 4% to 5.5%. The sequenced sample was PBMCs. The receptors stem from a donor between 10 and 35 years old with latent tuberculosis or without tuberculosis infection. Each CDR3 is given with its conserved first and last residue. A D gene is named only where the DNA matches it firmly. Clone size appears in some rows only: once, few, many, or a class for an expanded clone.

v_call	d_call	j_call	clone_size	cdr3_aa	cdr3_nt
TRBV28	-	TRBJ2-7	-	CASRSPFLGGEYEQYF	TGTGCCAGCAGATCCCCCTTTTTAGGAGGTGAATACGAGCAGTACTTC
TRBV5-1	-	TRBJ1-1	-	CASSFTGNTEAFF	TGCGCCAGCAGCTTTACAGGGAACACTGAAGCTTTCTTT
TRBV11-2	TRBD2	TRBJ2-3	-	CASSLEPSGGADTQYF	TGTGCCAGCAGCTTAGAACCCAGCGGGGGGGCAGATACGCAGTATTTT
TRBV29-1	TRBD2	TRBJ2-7	-	CSVWTSGEYEQYF	TGCAGCGTCTGGACTAGCGGGGAATACGAGCAGTACTTC
TRBV6-5	TRBD1	TRBJ1-1	-	CASRGQGSTEAFF	TGTGCCAGCAGAGGACAGGGGAGCACTGAAGCTTTCTTT
TRBV30	TRBD2	TRBJ2-3	-	CAWGRLAGKANTDTQYF	TGTGCCTGGGGTCGACTAGCGGGCAAGGCAAACACAGATACGCAGTATTTT
TRBV28	-	TRBJ1-4	-	CASSFSTRQLFF	TGTGCCAGCAGTTTTTCGACGCGGCAGCTGTTTTTT
TRBV6-1	-	TRBJ2-6	-	CASTHSNVLTF	TGTGCCAGCACCCACTCCAACGTCCTGACTTTC
TRBV6-1	-	TRBJ2-7	-	CASSEVAVDPYEQYF	TGTGCCAGCAGTGAAGTAGCTGTAGACCCCTACGAGCAGTACTTC
TRBV25-1	TRBD1	TRBJ1-2	-	CASSVGQGSGYTF	TGTGCCAGCAGTGTAGGACAGGGGAGCGGCTACACCTTC
TRBV6-1	-	TRBJ2-3	-	CASSPRVRTDTQYF	TGTGCCAGCAGTCCCCGGGTCAGAACGGATACGCAGTATTTT
TRBV28	TRBD1	TRBJ2-1	-	CASSLLSGGRHNEQFF	TGTGCCAGCAGTTTACTATCAGGGGGCCGCCACAATGAGCAGTTCTTC
TRBV28	-	TRBJ2-6	-	CASSGHPLSGANVLTF	TGTGCCAGCAGCGGTCACCCCTTATCTGGGGCCAACGTCCTGACTTTC
TRBV6-5	-	TRBJ2-2	-	CASRLDSHRELFF	TGTGCCAGCAGACTCGACAGCCACAGGGAGCTGTTTTTT
TRBV19	-	TRBJ1-1	once	CASSLAEDTEAFF	TGTGCCAGTAGCCTCGCCGAGGACACTGAAGCTTTCTTT
TRBV19	-	TRBJ2-7	-	CASSALEGLYYEQYF	TGTGCCAGTAGTGCCTTGGAGGGCCTTTACTACGAGCAGTACTTC
TRBV9	TRBD1	TRBJ2-7	-	CASSVGQGAYEQYF	TGTGCCAGCAGCGTGGGACAGGGTGCCTACGAGCAGTACTTC
TRBV7-3	-	TRBJ1-1	-	CASSFTGRNTEAFF	TGTGCCAGCAGCTTTACCGGGAGGAACACTGAAGCTTTCTTT
TRBV9	-	TRBJ1-1	-	CASSVAGAGTEAFF	TGTGCCAGCAGCGTGGCGGGGGCAGGCACTGAAGCTTTCTTT
TRBV6-4	TRBD2	TRBJ2-1	-	CASSTSGGVPNEQFF	TGTGCCAGCAGCACTAGCGGGGGGGTCCCCAATGAGCAGTTCTTC
TRBV5-6	TRBD1	TRBJ1-2	-	CASSTPGTGGTF	TGTGCCAGCAGCACACCTGGGACAGGGGGCACCTTC
TRBV9	TRBD2	TRBJ2-3	once	CASSVGGGGTDTQYF	TGTGCCAGCAGCGTAGGCGGGGGAGGTACAGATACGCAGTATTTT
TRBV30	TRBD2	TRBJ2-1	-	CAWNRGSFNEQFF	TGTGCCTGGAATCGCGGGAGCTTCAATGAGCAGTTCTTC
TRBV19	-	TRBJ1-1	-	CASSVKQVSNTEAFF	TGTGCCAGTAGTGTCAAACAGGTTTCGAACACTGAAGCTTTCTTT
TRBV28	-	TRBJ1-1	-	CASSPGLMNTEAFF	TGTGCCAGCAGTCCCGGACTAATGAACACTGAAGCTTTCTTT
TRBV6-5	-	TRBJ1-2	-	CASSYSWTYGYTF	TGTGCCAGCAGTTACTCTTGGACTTATGGCTACACCTTC
TRBV5-1	-	TRBJ2-5	-	CASSFAGSETQYF	TGCGCCAGCAGCTTTGCAGGGTCCGAGACCCAGTACTTC
TRBV6-5	-	TRBJ2-2	-	CASRDSYTGELFF	TGTGCCAGCAGAGACAGTTACACCGGGGAGCTGTTTTTT
TRBV2	-	TRBJ1-1	-	CASSESGQFNTEAFF	TGTGCCAGCAGTGAAAGTGGCCAATTCAACACTGAAGCTTTCTTT
TRBV19	TRBD2	TRBJ2-2	once	CASNGGTGELFF	TGTGCCAGTAACGGGGGGACCGGGGAGCTGTTTTTT
TRBV4-1	-	TRBJ1-5	-	CASSQWWLRGVDQPQHF	TGCGCCAGCAGCCAATGGTGGTTACGGGGGGTAGATCAGCCCCAGCATTTT
TRBV15	-	TRBJ2-5	-	CATSRLAPGGRETQYF	TGTGCCACCAGCAGACTAGCGCCGGGGGGCAGGGAGACCCAGTACTTC
TRBV4-1	TRBD1	TRBJ2-7	-	CASSQRQGTYEQYF	TGCGCCAGCAGCCAAAGACAGGGTACCTACGAGCAGTACTTC
TRBV19	TRBD1	TRBJ2-1	-	CASSQNRDRGREQFF	TGTGCCAGTTCTCAAAACCGGGACAGGGGGCGTGAGCAGTTCTTC
TRBV18	TRBD1	TRBJ2-3	-	CASSRTGGVADTQYF	TGTGCCAGCTCACGGACAGGGGGAGTGGCAGATACGCAGTATTTT
TRBV28	TRBD2	TRBJ2-2	-	CASSLLADLPGELFF	TGTGCCAGCAGCCTACTAGCGGACCTTCCCGGGGAGCTGTTTTTT
TRBV5-1	-	TRBJ1-4	-	CASSLAQRQKSTNEKLFF	TGCGCCAGCAGCTTGGCCCAGCGGCAGAAGTCAACTAATGAAAAACTGTTTTTT
TRBV10-3	TRBD1	TRBJ2-7	-	CAITRSRTGAPSDYEQYF	TGTGCCATCACGCGGTCAAGGACAGGGGCGCCCTCAGATTACGAGCAGTACTTC
TRBV29-1	-	TRBJ2-2	-	CSVSSEQNTGELFF	TGCAGCGTATCATCAGAACAGAACACCGGGGAGCTGTTTTTT
TRBV7-6	TRBD2	TRBJ2-5	-	CASSSPMEPVAGEYQETQYF	TGTGCCAGCAGCTCCCCCATGGAGCCCGTAGCGGGGGAGTACCAAGAGACCCAGTACTTC
TRBV7-2	TRBD2	TRBJ2-3	-	CASSLPSGGSSTDTQYF	TGTGCCAGCAGCTTACCTAGCGGGGGGAGTAGCACAGATACGCAGTATTTT
TRBV27	-	TRBJ2-3	once	CASRKTSSDTQYF	TGTGCCAGCAGAAAAACCAGTTCGGATACGCAGTATTTT
TRBV28	-	TRBJ1-5	-	CASSLYQGSNQPQHF	TGTGCCAGCAGTTTATACCAGGGGAGCAATCAGCCCCAGCATTTT
TRBV6-6	-	TRBJ1-4	-	CASRVVGGAFGEKLFF	TGTGCCAGCAGGGTAGTCGGGGGGGCCTTTGGTGAAAAACTGTTTTTT
TRBV5-1	-	TRBJ2-2	once	CASSLEGTFTGELFF	TGCGCCAGCAGCTTGGAAGGGACATTTACCGGGGAGCTGTTTTTT
TRBV6-1	-	TRBJ1-1	-	CASSDPDLMNTEAFF	TGTGCCAGCAGTGATCCTGACTTAATGAACACTGAAGCTTTCTTT
TRBV19	TRBD1	TRBJ1-1	-	CASSIGQGDMNTEAFF	TGTGCCAGTAGTATTGGACAGGGGGACATGAACACTGAAGCTTTCTTT
TRBV18	TRBD1	TRBJ2-7	-	CASSPQGAQKRYEQYF	TGTGCCAGCTCACCACAGGGGGCGCAGAAACGCTACGAGCAGTACTTC
TRBV7-6	TRBD1	TRBJ1-2	-	CASSFTGGQGYTF	TGTGCCAGCAGCTTTACAGGGGGCCAAGGCTACACCTTC